Following are 8 T cell receptor beta chains from one sample sequenced in a study of post-analysis software for immune sequencing data (dated by TCRdb to the mid-2010s). These receptors lack a known antigen. On the study overall, not on this receptor specifically: A few TRBV segments, including TRBV5-6, TRBV5-1 and TRBV20-1, were significantly more frequent in patients than controls.

Library prep was done by PCR. Instrument on record: Illumina HiSeq 2500. Unique molecular identifiers were incorporated into TCR beta cDNA libraries to reduce PCR and sequencing biases. TCRdb applied fastp at Q25 and MiXCR to the public reads, then kept only in-frame beta chains. Records with the same CDR3 protein are collapsed into one entry carrying the most frequent genes and DNA. The sample table shows 400,000 to 500,000 distinct CDR3 sequences, and approximately 42% are seen once. The top ten clones comprise approximately 7.6% of the sample. Material for sequencing was blood. Receptors were obtained from a girl under 10 years old with multiple sclerosis.

The gene calls are TRBV20-1 and TRBJ2-7; possibly TRBD2 for D (6 bases). The CDR3 is 14 residues long. In germline, CDR1 is DFQATT, CDR2 SNEGSKA (reference sequence). Trimming pared 4 bases from V and 6 bases from J, leaving 19 bases between. The CDR3 DNA reads TGCAGTGCTAACCCCCATCCTGACGGGGGCGAGCAGTACTTC. It encodes CSANPHPDGGEQYF.

The chain joins TRBV7-9 to TRBJ2-1; 7 nucleotides align to TRBD2. V trimming: 1 base; J trimming: 8 bases; junction bases outside the gene matches: 11. Germline V gene data show CDR1 as SEHNR and CDR2 as FQNEAQ (reference sequence). The CDR3 has 16 residues. CDR3: CASSLGLRGEIDEQFF. In DNA, the CDR3 is TGTGCCAGCAGCTTAGGCCTCCGGGGGGAGATTGATGAGCAGTTCTTC.

The rearrangement links TRBV12-3 or TRBV12-4 to TRBJ1-2, with 9 bases that match TRBD1. CDR3 size: 15 residues. Trimming at V came to 7 bases and at J to 6 bases, leaving 12 bases not matched to a gene. The CDR3 nucleotides are TGTGCCAGCAACCTTTCCGGGACAGGGCCAAATGGCTACACCTTC. This encodes CASNLSGTGPNGYTF.

This chain links TRBV29-1 with TRBJ2-3; no clear D gene. The CDR3 has 15 amino acids. V lost 7 bases and J 2 bases, leaving 19 bases between the germline ends. CDR1 is SQVTM, CDR2 ANQGSEA, per germline. The chain's CDR3 is CSGKGRARVTDTQYF. The CDR3, as DNA: TGCAGCGGGAAAGGACGGGCGCGAGTCACAGATACGCAGTATTTT.

The chain couples TRBV3-1 to TRBJ1-5; D gene ambiguous. The length of the CDR3 is 14 residues. V was pared by 5 bases and J by 3 bases, with 11 bases between. CDR1 is LGHDT, CDR2 YNNKEL, per germline (reference sequence). DNA of the CDR3: TGTGCCAGCAGCTTTGGGGTTAACAATCAGCCCCAGCATTTT. It codes for CASSFGVNNQPQHF. The full variable domain, its missing parts supplied by reference TRBV3-1 and TRBJ1-5, is DTAVSQTPKYLVTQMGNDKSIKCEQNLGHDTMYWYKQDSKKFLKIMFSYNNKELIINETVPNRFSPKSPDKAHLNLHINSLELGDSAVYFCASSFGVNNQPQHFGDGTRLSIL.

The chain carries TRBV10-3 and TRBJ2-5; the D is unclear. V was pared by 0 bases and J by 4 bases, with 6 bases between. This CDR3 has 13 residues. Germline lookup yields CDR1 ENHRY and CDR2 SYGVKD. CDR3 nucleotides: TGTGCCATCAGTGAGTCGCCCCCAGAGACCCAGTACTTC. Amino acids: CAISESPPETQYF.

There are a few counts of this clonotype. The chain links TRBV7-3 to TRBJ2-4, with 7 bases identical to TRBD1. The germline CDR1 and CDR2 sequences are SGHTA and FQGTGA. The CDR3 covers 15 residues. V was pared by 1 base and J by 2 bases, with 2 bases of the junction left unmatched. The CDR3 sequence is CASSLKGAPKNIQYF. In nucleotides, the CDR3 is TGTGCCAGCAGCTTAAAGGGGGCCCCCAAAAACATTCAGTACTTC.

This chain uses TRBV18 with TRBJ1-1, with 8 positions matching TRBD1. The CDR3 covers 19 residues. V shed 6 bases and J 1 base; nucleotides not matched to a gene: 19. Looked up from germline, CDR1 is KGHSH and CDR2 is LQKENI. CDR3 amino acids: CASSQSGTGPTPGNTEAFF. The CDR3 DNA reads as TGTGCCAGCTCCCAAAGCGGGACAGGTCCGACCCCCGGGAACACTGAAGCTTTCTTT.